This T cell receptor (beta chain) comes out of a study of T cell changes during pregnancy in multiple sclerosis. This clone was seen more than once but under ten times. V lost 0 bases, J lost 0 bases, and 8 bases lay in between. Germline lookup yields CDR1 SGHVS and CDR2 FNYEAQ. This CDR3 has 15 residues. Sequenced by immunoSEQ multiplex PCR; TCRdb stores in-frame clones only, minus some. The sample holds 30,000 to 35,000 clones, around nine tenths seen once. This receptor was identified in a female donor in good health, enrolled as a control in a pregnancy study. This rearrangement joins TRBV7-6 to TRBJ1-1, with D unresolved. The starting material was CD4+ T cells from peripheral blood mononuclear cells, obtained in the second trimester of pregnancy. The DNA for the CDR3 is TGTGCCAGCAGCTTAGCGGGCGACCTGAACACTGAAGCTTTCTTT. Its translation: CASSLAGDLNTEAFF.